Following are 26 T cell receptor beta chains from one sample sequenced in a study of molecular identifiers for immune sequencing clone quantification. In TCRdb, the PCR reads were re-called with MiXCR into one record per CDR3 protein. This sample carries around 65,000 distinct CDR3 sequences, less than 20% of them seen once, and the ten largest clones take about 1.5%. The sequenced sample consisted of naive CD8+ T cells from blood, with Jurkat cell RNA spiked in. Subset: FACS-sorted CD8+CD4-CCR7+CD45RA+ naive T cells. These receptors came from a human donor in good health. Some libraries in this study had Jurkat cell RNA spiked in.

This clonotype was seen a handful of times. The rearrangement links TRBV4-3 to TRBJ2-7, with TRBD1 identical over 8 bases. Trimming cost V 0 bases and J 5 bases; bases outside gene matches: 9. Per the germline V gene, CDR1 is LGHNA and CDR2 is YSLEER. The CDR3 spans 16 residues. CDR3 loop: CASSQDHGQGRNEQYF. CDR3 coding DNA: TGCGCCAGCAGCCAAGATCATGGACAGGGTAGGAACGAGCAGTACTTC.

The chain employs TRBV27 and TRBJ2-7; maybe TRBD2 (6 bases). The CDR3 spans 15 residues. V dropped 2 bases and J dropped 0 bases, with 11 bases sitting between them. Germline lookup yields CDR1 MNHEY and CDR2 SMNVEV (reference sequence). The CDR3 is CASSLGTGSSYEQYF. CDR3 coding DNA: TGTGCCAGCAGTTTAGGGACTGGGAGCTCCTACGAGCAGTACTTC.

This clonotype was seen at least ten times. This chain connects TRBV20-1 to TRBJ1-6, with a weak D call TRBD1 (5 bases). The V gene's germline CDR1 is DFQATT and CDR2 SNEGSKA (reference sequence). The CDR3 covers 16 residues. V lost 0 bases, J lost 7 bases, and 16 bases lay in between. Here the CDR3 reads CSARDPPGGWNSPLHF. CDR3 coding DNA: TGCAGTGCTAGAGACCCCCCTGGGGGGTGGAATTCACCCCTCCACTTT.

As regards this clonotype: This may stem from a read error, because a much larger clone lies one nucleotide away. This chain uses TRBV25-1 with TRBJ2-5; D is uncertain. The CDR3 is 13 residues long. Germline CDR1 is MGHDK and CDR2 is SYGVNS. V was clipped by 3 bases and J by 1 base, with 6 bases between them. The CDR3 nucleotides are TGTGCCAGCAGTGACTCGGGCCAAGAGACCCAGTACTTC. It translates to CASSDSGQETQYF.

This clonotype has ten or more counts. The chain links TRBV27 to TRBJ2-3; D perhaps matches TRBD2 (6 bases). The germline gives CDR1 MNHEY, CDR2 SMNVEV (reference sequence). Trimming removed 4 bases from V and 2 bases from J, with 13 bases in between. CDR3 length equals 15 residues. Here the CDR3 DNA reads TGTGCCAGCAGTTACCGACTAGGCTACACAGATACGCAGTATTTT. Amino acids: CASSYRLGYTDTQYF.

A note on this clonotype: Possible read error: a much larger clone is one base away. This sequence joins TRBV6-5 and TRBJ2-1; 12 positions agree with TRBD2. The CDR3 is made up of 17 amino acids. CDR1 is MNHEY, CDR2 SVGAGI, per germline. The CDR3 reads CAGSYVASGRGFDEQFF. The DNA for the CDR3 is TGTGCCGGCAGTTACGTGGCTAGCGGGAGGGGGTTCGATGAGCAGTTCTTC.

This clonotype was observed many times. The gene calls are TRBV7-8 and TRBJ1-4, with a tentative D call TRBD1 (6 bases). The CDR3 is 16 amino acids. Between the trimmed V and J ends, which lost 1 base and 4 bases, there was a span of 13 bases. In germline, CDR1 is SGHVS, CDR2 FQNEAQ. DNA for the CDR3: TGTGCCAGCAGCTTAGTAGGGGGGCGAATTAATGAAAAACTGTTTTTT. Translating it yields CASSLVGGRINEKLFF.

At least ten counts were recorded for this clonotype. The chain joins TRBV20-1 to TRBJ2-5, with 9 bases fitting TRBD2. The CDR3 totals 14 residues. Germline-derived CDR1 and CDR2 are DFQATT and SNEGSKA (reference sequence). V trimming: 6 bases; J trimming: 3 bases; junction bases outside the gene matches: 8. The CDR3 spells CSALTLAGEETQYF. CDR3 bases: TGCAGTGCCCTAACCTTAGCGGGAGAAGAGACCCAGTACTTC.

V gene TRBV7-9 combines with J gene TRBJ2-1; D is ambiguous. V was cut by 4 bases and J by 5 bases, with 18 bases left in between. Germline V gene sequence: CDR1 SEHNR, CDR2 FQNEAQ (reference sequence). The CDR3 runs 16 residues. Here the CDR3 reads CASSSLFSLSNNEQFF. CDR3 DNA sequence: TGTGCCAGCAGCTCTTTATTTTCCTTGAGTAACAATGAGCAGTTCTTC. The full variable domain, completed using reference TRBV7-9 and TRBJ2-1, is DTGVSQNPRHKITKRGQNVTFRCDPISEHNRLYWYRQTLGQGPEFLTYFQNEAQLEKSRLLSDRFSAERPKGSFSTLEIQRTEQGDSAMYLCASSSLFSLSNNEQFFGPGTRLTVL.

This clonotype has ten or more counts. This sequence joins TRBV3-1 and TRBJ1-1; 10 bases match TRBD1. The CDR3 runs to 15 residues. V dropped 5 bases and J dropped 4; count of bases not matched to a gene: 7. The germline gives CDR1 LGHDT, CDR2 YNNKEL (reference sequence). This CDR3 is CASSFGTGESTEAFF. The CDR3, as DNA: TGTGCCAGCAGCTTTGGGACAGGGGAATCCACTGAAGCTTTCTTT.

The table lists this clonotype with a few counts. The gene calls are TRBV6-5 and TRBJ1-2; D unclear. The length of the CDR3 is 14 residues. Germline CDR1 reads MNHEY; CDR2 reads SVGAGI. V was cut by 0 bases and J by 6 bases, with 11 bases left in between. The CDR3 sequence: CASSYSNPDHGYTF. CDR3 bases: TGTGCCAGCAGTTACTCTAATCCAGATCATGGCTACACCTTC.

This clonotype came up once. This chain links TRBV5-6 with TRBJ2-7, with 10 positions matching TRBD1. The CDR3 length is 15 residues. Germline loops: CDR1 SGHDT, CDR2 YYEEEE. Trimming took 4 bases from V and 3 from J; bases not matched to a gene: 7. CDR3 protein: CASSRRDRGVYEQYF. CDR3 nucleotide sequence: TGTGCCAGCAGCCGCCGGGACAGGGGCGTCTACGAGCAGTACTTC.

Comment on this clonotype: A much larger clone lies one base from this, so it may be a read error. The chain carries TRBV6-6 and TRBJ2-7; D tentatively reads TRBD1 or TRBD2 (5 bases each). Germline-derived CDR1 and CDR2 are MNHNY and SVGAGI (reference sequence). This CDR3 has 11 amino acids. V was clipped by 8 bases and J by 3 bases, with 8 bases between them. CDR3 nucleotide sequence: TGTGCCAGCGGGGGAATCTACGAGCAGTACTTC. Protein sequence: CASGGIYEQYF.

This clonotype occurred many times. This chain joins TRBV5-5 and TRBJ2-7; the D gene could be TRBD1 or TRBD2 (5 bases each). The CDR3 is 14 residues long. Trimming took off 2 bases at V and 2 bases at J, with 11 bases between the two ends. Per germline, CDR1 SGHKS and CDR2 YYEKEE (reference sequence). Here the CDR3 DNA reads TGTGCCAGCAGCTTAAGACAGCGGCCCTACGAGCAGTACTTC. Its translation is CASSLRQRPYEQYF.

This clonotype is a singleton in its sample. CDR3 residues: CASSLVGLAFCNEQFF. As DNA, the CDR3 is TGTGCCAGCAGCTTAGTTGGGCTAGCGTTCTGCAATGAGCAGTTCTTC. The chain is built from TRBV11-2 and TRBJ2-1; TRBD2 might be the D (6 bases). V was pared by 1 base and J by 6 bases, with 16 bases between. The CDR3 is made up of 16 amino acids. Germline V CDR1 and CDR2: SGHAT, FQNNGV.

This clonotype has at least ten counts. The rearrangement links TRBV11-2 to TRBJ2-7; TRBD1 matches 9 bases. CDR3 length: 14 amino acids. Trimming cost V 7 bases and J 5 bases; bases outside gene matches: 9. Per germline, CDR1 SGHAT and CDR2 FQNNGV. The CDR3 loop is CASNPPGQGNEQYF. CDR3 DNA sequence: TGTGCCAGCAACCCACCGGGACAGGGTAACGAGCAGTACTTC.

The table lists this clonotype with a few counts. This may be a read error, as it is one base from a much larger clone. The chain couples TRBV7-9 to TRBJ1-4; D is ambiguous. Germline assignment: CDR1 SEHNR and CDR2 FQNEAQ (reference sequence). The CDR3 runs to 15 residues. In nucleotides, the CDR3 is TGTGCCAGCAGCCCCGAGGGCTGGGGAAATGAAAAACTGCTTTTT. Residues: CASSPEGWGNEKLLF.

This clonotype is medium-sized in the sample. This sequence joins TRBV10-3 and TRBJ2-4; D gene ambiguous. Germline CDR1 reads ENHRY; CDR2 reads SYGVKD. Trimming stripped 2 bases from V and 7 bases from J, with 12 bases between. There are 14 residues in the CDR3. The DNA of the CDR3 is TGTGCCATCAGTGAGGTCAGCACTTGGAACATTCAGTACTTC. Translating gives CAISEVSTWNIQYF.

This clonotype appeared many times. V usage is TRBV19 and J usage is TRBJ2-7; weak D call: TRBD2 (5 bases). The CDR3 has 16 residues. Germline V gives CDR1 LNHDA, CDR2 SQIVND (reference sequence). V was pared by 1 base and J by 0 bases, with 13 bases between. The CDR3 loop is CASSIVKLGSSYEQYF. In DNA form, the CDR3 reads TGTGCCAGTAGTATAGTTAAGTTAGGGAGCTCCTACGAGCAGTACTTC.

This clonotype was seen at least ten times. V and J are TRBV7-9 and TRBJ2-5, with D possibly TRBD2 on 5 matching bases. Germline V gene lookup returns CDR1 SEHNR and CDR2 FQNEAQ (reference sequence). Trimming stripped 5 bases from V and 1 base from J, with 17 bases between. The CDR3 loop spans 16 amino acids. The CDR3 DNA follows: TGTGCCAGCAGCAAACTGCGGAACGGGATCCAAGAGACCCAGTACTTC. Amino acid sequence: CASSKLRNGIQETQYF.

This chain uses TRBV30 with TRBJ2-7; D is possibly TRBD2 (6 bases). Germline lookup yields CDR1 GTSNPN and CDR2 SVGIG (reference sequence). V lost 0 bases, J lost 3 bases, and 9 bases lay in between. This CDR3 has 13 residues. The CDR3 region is CAWSVGGNYEQYF. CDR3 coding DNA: TGTGCCTGGAGTGTTGGGGGGAACTACGAGCAGTACTTC.

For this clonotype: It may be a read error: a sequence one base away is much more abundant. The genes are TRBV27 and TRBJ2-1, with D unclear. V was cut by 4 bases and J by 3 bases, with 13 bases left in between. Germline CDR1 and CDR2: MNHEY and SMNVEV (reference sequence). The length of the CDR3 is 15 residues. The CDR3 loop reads CASSSRSRLYNEQFF. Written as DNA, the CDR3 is TGTGCCAGCAGTTCGCGCAGTCGGCTCTACAATGAGCAGTTCTTC.

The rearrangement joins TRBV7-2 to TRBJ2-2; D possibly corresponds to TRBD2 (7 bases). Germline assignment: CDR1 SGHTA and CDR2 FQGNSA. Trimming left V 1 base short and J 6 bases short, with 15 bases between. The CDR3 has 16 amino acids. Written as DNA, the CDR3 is TGTGCCAGCAGCTTAGTCGGCGGGGGCAGGTCCGGGGAGCTGTTTTTT. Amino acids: CASSLVGGGRSGELFF.

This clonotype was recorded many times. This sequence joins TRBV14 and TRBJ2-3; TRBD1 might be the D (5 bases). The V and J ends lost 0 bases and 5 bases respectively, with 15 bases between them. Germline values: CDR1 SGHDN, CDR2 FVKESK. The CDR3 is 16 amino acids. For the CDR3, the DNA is TGTGCCAGCAGCCAAGAGGAGATAATAGGGGTAGATACGCAGTATTTT. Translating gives CASSQEEIIGVDTQYF. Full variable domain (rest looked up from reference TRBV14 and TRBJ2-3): EAGVTQFPSHSVIEKGQTVTLRCDPISGHDNLYWYRRVMGKEIKFLLHFVKESKQDESGMPNNRFLAERTGGTYSTLKVQPAELEDSGVYFCASSQEEIIGVDTQYFGPGTRLTVL.

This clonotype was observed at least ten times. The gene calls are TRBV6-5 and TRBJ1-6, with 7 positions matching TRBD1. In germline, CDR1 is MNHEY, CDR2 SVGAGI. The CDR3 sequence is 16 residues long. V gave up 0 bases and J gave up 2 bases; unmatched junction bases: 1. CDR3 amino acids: CASSYSGQAYNSPLHF. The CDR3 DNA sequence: TGTGCCAGCAGTTACTCCGGACAGGCCTATAATTCACCCCTCCACTTT.

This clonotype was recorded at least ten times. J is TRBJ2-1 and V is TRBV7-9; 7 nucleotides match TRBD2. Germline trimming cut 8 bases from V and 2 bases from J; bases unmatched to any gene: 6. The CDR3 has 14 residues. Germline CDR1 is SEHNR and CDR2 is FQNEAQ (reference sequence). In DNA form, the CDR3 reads TGTGCCAGCGATGGGGCGGGGGCCTACAATGAGCAGTTCTTC. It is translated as CASDGAGAYNEQFF.